Sequencing of this TCR beta chain was carried out in a study of neurological immune-mediated disorders. The CDR3 length is 13 residues. With 2 bases removed from V and 6 bases from J, the gap between germline ends came to 11 bases. Per the germline V gene, CDR1 is SGHRS and CDR2 is YFSETQ. Comments on this clonotype: Its target is not known.

Synthesis of cDNA was carried out by template-switch 5'RACE. The reaction used 10-nucleotide random UMIs. TCRdb passed the 5' RACE reads through MiXCR, listing each CDR3 protein once. The sample has about 58,000 distinct CDR3 sequences, about 3.5% seen once. A total of 2 million PBMCs stored at -80 degrees C provided the unsorted libraries. Study findings and constraints: None of the CDR3 amino acid sequences of expanded clones were shared across subjects, and this suggested private repertoires in all groups. Healthy controls had more TCR clonal expansion than multiple sclerosis, which showed the least, whereas HTLV-1-associated myelopathy showed the most.

Sequences were obtained from PBMCs. The clonotype was recovered from a man aged 30 to 39 with multiple sclerosis. This chain connects TRBV5-1 to TRBJ1-2; no clear D. As DNA, the CDR3 is TGCGCCAGCAGCTTTGTGCATGGGGATGGCTACACCTTC. Translation gives CASSFVHGDGYTF.